This TCR beta chain was observed in a study of blood T cell repertoires in COVID-19 (dated by TCRdb to 2018 to 2021). Broadly, across the study: Samples from collaborators originated in the United States, Italy and Spain and spanned both the acute and convalescent phases of COVID-19. Nearly every sample came with metadata listing a de-identified subject ID, COVID-19 status, age in years and sex. The dataset comprised deeply sampled blood TCRbeta repertoires from subjects exposed to, actively infected with, or recovered from COVID-19. The material from the prospective study consisted of cDNA or gDNA derived from T cells, B-cell-depleted T cells, or PBMCs. Where HLA class I and class II types were available, the types were taken from metadata supplied by the sample provider, not from assay-based typing. The repertoires were made available in a free public database intended to serve as a resource for research on the immune response to SARS-CoV-2. Samples came from the ongoing ImmuneRACE study (first 160 participants) plus 1,254 subjects from 6 global collaborators. Study-level results and caveats: How much clinical and demographic metadata was included differed by source and by participant, and the metadata was provided uncurated.

Enrolling through a virtual design, the prospective study's participants ranged in age from roughly 18 to 90 years and lived across roughly 24 United States geographic areas. Cohort assignment in the prospective study relied on participant-reported clinical history from a screening survey and a study questionnaire. ImmuneRACE Cohort 3 recovered participants were defined by two consecutive negative NP/OP PCR tests, healthcare professional clearance, or symptom resolution. In the prospective study, mobile phlebotomists collected whole blood, serum and a nasopharyngeal or oropharyngeal swab from each participant. Over an approximately 2-month period, participants in the prospective study had the option of providing additional blood draws and questionnaires. Prospective study blood samples were shipped either frozen or at room temperature before DNA extraction. V loses 4 bases at its end and J loses 6 bases; junction bases beyond the gene matches: 21. The germline V gene gives CDR1 as SGHRS and CDR2 as YFSETQ. The CDR3 has 19 amino acids, counting the end cysteine and phenylalanine. CDR3 DNA is the only sequence kept; it has 57 bases, read in frame from the first base.

TCRbeta CDR3 regions were amplified from genomic DNA by means of the immunoSEQ Assay, a bias-controlled multiplex PCR. The authors' pipeline ran thus. The number of nucleated cells in each sample was estimated from the amplification of reference gene primers within the assay. To quantify the absolute abundance of each unique TCRbeta CDR3 rearrangement, sequence reads were collapsed and filtered. For each sample, productive Simpson clonality was calculated as the square root of Simpson's diversity index over productive rearrangements. Imported from immuneACCESS, the table was reduced by TCRdb to in-frame sequences with V and J called. These copies leave out some clones; in studies compared against another copy, an unresolved V gene accounts for under half, and the cause of the remainder is not known. V and J calls and clone size are given by that table; D and trimming were obtained from the DNA. This sample holds roughly 400,000 clones; more than 75% were observed only once. The top ten constitute roughly a tenth of the sample.

On this clone: There is no known antigen for this receptor. No base quality values were provided; no much bigger clone lies one nucleotide off.

The chain is encoded by TRBV5-1 joined to TRBJ2-7; 11 junctional bases match TRBD2. Material for sequencing was PBMCs or T cells enriched from blood (not recorded which). The source is a woman aged 45-60 years who had recovered from COVID-19. At the DNA level, the sequence is TGCGCCAGCAGCCTTGGGGACCTCCTAGCGGGGGGCCCATGGGTCGAGCAGTACTTC. It codes for CASSLGDLLAGGPWVEQYF.